The rows below give T cell receptor beta chains drawn from one sample of a study of blood T cells in healthy people across ages. TCRdb re-called the 5' RACE reads through MiXCR, storing one row per CDR3 protein. This sample yields around 940,000 distinct CDR3 sequences, of which 45% to 60% are seen a single time; about a fifth belongs to the top ten. The sequenced material came from blood. All receptors come from a woman in her sixties in good health. Each CDR3 is given with its conserved first and last residue. D genes are given only for firm matches. Only some rows state a clone size, as once, few, many or a class for expanded clones.

V	J	size	D	DNA	CDR3
TRBV20-1	TRBJ2-3	.	.	TGCAGTGCTAGTAGCCAGACCACAGATACGCAGTATTTT	CSASSQTTDTQYF
TRBV9	TRBJ2-5	.	.	TGTGCCAGCAGCGTAGCTGGGATGGGAGGAGAAGAGACCCAGTACTTC	CASSVAGMGGEETQYF
TRBV20-1	TRBJ2-1	.	.	TGCAGTCCTCTCCGGTGGACCGATGAGCAGTTCTTC	CSPLRWTDEQFF
TRBV30	TRBJ2-5	many	.	TGTGCCTGGAGTCCTTTTACCGGGACCTTTTTTCGTGAAGAGACCCAGTACTTC	CAWSPFTGTFFREETQYF
TRBV20-1	TRBJ2-7	.	TRBD2	TGCAGTGCTAGCCCCAGTGCGGGACTAGCGGGTTACTACGAGCAGTACTTC	CSASPSAGLAGYYEQYF
TRBV6-2/TRBV6-3	TRBJ2-7	few	.	TGTGCCAGCAGTTACGGATGGCAGAGTAATTTAAACGAGCAGTACTTC	CASSYGWQSNLNEQYF
TRBV3-1	TRBJ2-7	.	.	TGTGCCAGCAGAGAAAGTAAATCGAGAGGGCAGTACTTC	CASRESKSRGQYF
TRBV5-1	TRBJ2-1	.	.	TGCGCCAGCAGCTTGGTCCCAGCTGGTCACAATGAGCAGTTCTTC	CASSLVPAGHNEQFF
TRBV2	TRBJ2-5	.	.	TGTGCCAGCAGCCAAAACTGGGAGGAGACCCAGTACTTC	CASSQNWEETQYF
TRBV29-1	TRBJ2-7	few	.	TGCAGCGTTGTCGACAGAAGCTCCTACGAGCAGTACTTC	CSVVDRSSYEQYF
TRBV27	TRBJ2-3	.	TRBD1	TGTGCCAGCAGACCCCGGGACAGGGGGCAACAACCCTTAAATACGCAGTATTTT	CASRPRDRGQQPLNTQYF
TRBV20-1	TRBJ2-1	.	.	TGCAGTGCCACCGTGGGGGGTGGCAATGAGCAGTTCTTC	CSATVGGGNEQFF
TRBV4-3	TRBJ2-7	.	TRBD2	TGCGCCAGCAGCCAAGCTTTACGGAGCGGGAGGGACGAGCAGTACTTC	CASSQALRSGRDEQYF
TRBV18	TRBJ1-2	few	.	TGTGCCAGCTCACCACGAGGAGGACAGCGATCGACCTATGGCTACACCTTC	CASSPRGGQRSTYGYTF
TRBV29-1	TRBJ2-1	.	.	TGCAGCGCATTACCGTTATTGGGTAACAATGAGCAGTTCTTC	CSALPLLGNNEQFF
TRBV6-2/TRBV6-3	TRBJ2-7	few	TRBD2	TGTGCCAGCAACGGGAGGCAGGGTTATTCTTCGAGCGGTACCCTACGCGAGCAGTACTTC	CASNGRQGYSSSGTLREQYF
TRBV13	TRBJ2-3	.	.	TGTGCCAGCAGCCAGGCCGGCCGCACAGATACGCAGTATTTT	CASSQAGRTDTQYF
TRBV7-6	TRBJ2-5	.	.	TGTGCCAGCAGCTCTGGACGGGGGAGCTCCTACAATGAGCAGTACTTC	CASSSGRGSSYNEQYF
TRBV7-2	TRBJ1-5	.	.	TGTGCCAGCAGCCCACGGGTAGGGATGGAACAGCCCCAGCATTTT	CASSPRVGMEQPQHF
TRBV6-5	TRBJ2-5	.	.	TGTGCTCACTGTTCGGGGCGGGCACAAGAGACCCAGTACTTC	CAHCSGRAQETQYF
TRBV28	TRBJ2-4	.	.	TGTGCCAGCAGCCTTAGACAGACCATAGCCAAAAACATTCAGTACTTC	CASSLRQTIAKNIQYF